This entry lists 21 T cell receptor beta chains sequenced from one sample in a study of T cells in Graves' hyperthyroidism and ophthalmopathy. Researchers amplified the TCR beta CDR3 regions from RNA transcripts. HTBI primers drove first-round RT-PCR of the TCR CDR3. TCRdb analysed the multiplex PCR reads with MiXCR anew, one entry per CDR3 protein. The table includes approximately 380,000 distinct CDR3 sequences, about an eighth detected once. Sequencing input: blood. The receptors were sampled from a man aged 45-60 years with Graves' ophthalmopathy.

This rearrangement joins TRBV7-9 to TRBJ2-7; 7 nucleotides align to TRBD2. Trimming cost V 5 bases and J 1 base; bases outside gene matches: 14. Germline CDR1 and CDR2: SEHNR and FQNEAQ (reference sequence). CDR3 length: 17 amino acids. CDR3 sequence reads: CASSARLPTSPSYEQYF. As DNA, the CDR3 is TGTGCCAGCAGCGCCCGACTCCCGACTAGCCCATCCTACGAGCAGTACTTC.

The CDR3 sequence is CATSDPANDRNTEAFF. The CDR3 coding sequence is TGTGCCACCAGTGATCCGGCGAACGACAGGAACACTGAAGCTTTCTTT. The gene calls are TRBV24-1 and TRBJ1-1; possible D gene TRBD1, 5 bases. V dropped 3 bases and J dropped 1 base, with 14 bases sitting between them. The CDR3 spans 16 residues. Germline V gene sequence: CDR1 KGHDR, CDR2 SFDVKD.

The V and J genes are TRBV11-2 and TRBJ2-2; 8 nucleotides line up with TRBD2. J gave up 7 bases and V 2 bases, and 6 bases lay outside the gene matches. The CDR3 has 15 residues. Germline V gives CDR1 SGHAT, CDR2 FQNNGV. CDR3 protein: CASSLRAGAGGELFF. CDR3 in DNA: TGTGCCAGCAGCTTACGAGCGGGGGCGGGCGGGGAGCTGTTTTTT.

In this sample, this clonotype turned up many times. V usage is TRBV29-1 and J usage is TRBJ2-1; the match to TRBD1 covers 8 bases. Germline trimming cut 6 bases from V and 2 bases from J; bases unmatched to any gene: 9. In germline, CDR1 is SQVTM, CDR2 ANQGSEA. The CDR3 is 15 amino acids. This CDR3 reads CSVIDADRAYNEQFF. CDR3 nucleotides: TGCAGCGTCATTGATGCGGACAGGGCCTACAATGAGCAGTTCTTC.

Ten or more counts support this clonotype. The chain uses TRBV9 and TRBJ2-1, with no clear D. The CDR3 is 15 amino acids. Germline V gene data show CDR1 as SGDLS and CDR2 as YYNGEE. Deletions cut 0 bases from V and 1 base from J, with 8 bases between. The CDR3 bases are TGTGCCAGCAGCGTAGGAACAGTTTCCTACAATGAGCAGTTCTTC. Amino acids: CASSVGTVSYNEQFF.

The table lists this clonotype with many counts. This chain joins TRBV2 and TRBJ2-1; TRBD2 matches at 7 bases. Trimming at V came to 3 bases and at J to 0 bases, leaving 8 bases not matched to a gene. The germline V gene encodes CDR1 SNHLY and CDR2 FYNNEI. The CDR3 is 17 residues long. Written as DNA, the CDR3 is TGTGCCAGCAGTGACAACCTTGGGGAGGGCTCCTACAATGAGCAGTTCTTC. Protein: CASSDNLGEGSYNEQFF.

The sample holds many counts of this clonotype. The chain combines TRBV2 with TRBJ1-5, with TRBD1 identical over 9 bases. CDR1 and CDR2 from the germline V gene are SNHLY and FYNNEI. Losses at the gene ends were 6 bases for V and 4 bases for J; bases not matched to a gene: 4. The CDR3 spans 14 residues. The CDR3 spells CASRTGQGNQPQHF. The CDR3 bases are TGTGCCAGCAGGACGGGACAGGGAAATCAGCCCCAGCATTTT.

This clonotype showed up just a few times. This sequence joins TRBV6-1 and TRBJ2-7, with D unresolved. The CDR3 covers 13 residues. Germline CDR1 reads MNHNS; CDR2 reads SASEGT. V was shortened by 5 bases and J by 3 bases, with 11 bases between the two germline ends. The CDR3 loop reads CASSLNSIYEQYF. The CDR3 DNA sequence: TGTGCCAGCAGTCTTAACAGCATCTACGAGCAGTACTTC.

The sample holds many counts of this clonotype. J is TRBJ2-5 and V is TRBV3-1, with D unresolved. The CDR3 contains 14 residues. The germline CDR1 and CDR2 sequences are LGHDT and YNNKEL (reference sequence). V shed 0 bases and J shed 7 bases, with 12 bases lying between them. As DNA, the CDR3 is TGTGCCAGCAGCCAAGATCTTGCGTCGGGGACCCAGTACTTC. It yields the protein CASSQDLASGTQYF.

The rearrangement links TRBV5-1 to TRBJ2-7; D is undetermined. This CDR3 contains 17 residues. V was clipped by 4 bases and J by 4 bases, with 24 bases between them. Per germline, CDR1 SGHRS and CDR2 YFSETQ. The CDR3 region is CASSPGASFLTMYEQYF. The CDR3 DNA reads TGCGCCAGCAGCCCTGGTGCGTCGTTCCTGACCATGTACGAGCAGTACTTC.

The chain is built from TRBV20-1 and TRBJ1-2; weak D call: TRBD1 (5 bases). V lost 6 bases, J lost 4 bases, and 12 bases lay in between. CDR3 length equals 12 residues. Germline V gives CDR1 DFQATT, CDR2 SNEGSKA (reference sequence). The CDR3 nucleotides read TGCAGTGCAAACCTGGGGACCTATGGCTACACCTTC. This codes for CSANLGTYGYTF.

This chain joins TRBV3-1 and TRBJ2-5; 8 bases align to TRBD2. V trimming: 0 bases; J trimming: 7 bases; junction bases outside the gene matches: 4. There are 14 residues in the CDR3. The germline gives CDR1 LGHDT, CDR2 YNNKEL (reference sequence). The CDR3 sequence is CASSQDWSGRTQYF. In DNA, the CDR3 is TGTGCCAGCAGCCAAGATTGGAGCGGGAGGACCCAGTACTTC.

This clonotype was seen ten or more times. The chain carries TRBV4-2 and TRBJ2-5; D may be TRBD1 (5 bases). The CDR3 runs 15 residues. CDR1 and CDR2 (germline): LGHNA, YNFKEQ. V was shortened by 3 bases and J by 3 bases, with 14 bases between the two germline ends. CDR3 sequence reads: CASSQGLGLEETQYF. CDR3 DNA sequence: TGTGCCAGCAGCCAGGGGCTGGGGTTAGAAGAGACCCAGTACTTC.

The chain carries TRBV7-2 and TRBJ1-2; D gene ambiguous. Germline loops: CDR1 SGHTA, CDR2 FQGNSA. The CDR3 is made up of 14 amino acids. V dropped 1 base and J dropped 8 bases, with 14 bases sitting between them. The CDR3 reads CASSLVRGKEGYTF. The DNA of the CDR3 is TGTGCCAGCAGCTTAGTGCGGGGAAAGGAGGGCTACACCTTC.

CDR3 coding DNA: TGTGCCAGTAGTAGACACGGGGGGGCTCCGGGTCAGCCCCAGCATTTT. Translating it yields CASSRHGGAPGQPQHF. This rearrangement joins TRBV19 to TRBJ1-5, with D possibly TRBD1 on 6 matching bases. The CDR3 has 16 amino acids. V was clipped by 4 bases and J by 6 bases, with 19 bases between them. CDR1 is LNHDA, CDR2 SQIVND, per germline (reference sequence).

This clonotype was detected many times. The J gene is TRBJ2-3, the V gene TRBV20-1; D ambiguous. The CDR3 length is 14 residues. Germline loops: CDR1 DFQATT, CDR2 SNEGSKA (reference sequence). V lost 3 bases and J 0 bases, leaving 10 bases between the germline ends. The CDR3 reads CSASSAGSTDTQYF. The CDR3 DNA reads TGCAGTGCTAGTTCCGCTGGTAGCACAGATACGCAGTATTTT.

There are a few counts of this clonotype. This sequence may be a read error, since a much larger clone differs from it by one base. This chain uses TRBV30 with TRBJ1-2, with no clear D. This CDR3 contains 12 residues. Trimming removed 7 bases from V and 3 bases from J, with 12 bases in between. Germline V gene sequence: CDR1 GTSNPN, CDR2 SVGIG (reference sequence). CDR3 nucleotides: TGTGCCTCCGACGGGCGATACTATGGCTACACCTTC. As protein: CASDGRYYGYTF.

In its sample, this clonotype was seen many times. The chain couples TRBV30 to TRBJ2-5, with 10 bases matching TRBD1. Trimming took 2 bases from V and 5 from J; bases not matched to a gene: 8. The CDR3 is 15 residues long. Looked up from germline, CDR1 is GTSNPN and CDR2 is SVGIG (reference sequence). In nucleotides, the CDR3 is TGTGCCTGGAGTAGGGGACAGGGGTTTGTTGAGACCCAGTACTTC. It specifies CAWSRGQGFVETQYF.

This clonotype was seen at least ten times. The V call is TRBV6-1, the J call TRBJ2-7; tentatively, D is TRBD1 (8 bases). CDR3 length: 13 residues. Germline V CDR1 and CDR2: MNHNS, SASEGT. The V end was cut by 8 bases, the J end by 7 bases, with 18 bases between. The CDR3 is CASQGAGEVEQYF. CDR3 DNA sequence: TGTGCCAGCCAGGGGGCGGGAGAGGTTGAGCAGTACTTC.

The V call is TRBV6-1, the J call TRBJ2-7; no reliable D call. Trimming took off 9 bases at V and 3 bases at J, with 15 bases between the two ends. CDR3 length equals 13 residues. From germline, CDR1 is MNHNS and CDR2 SASEGT. The CDR3 DNA follows: TGTGCCAGTGCATTAGAGAAGTTCTACGAGCAGTACTTC. Its protein is CASALEKFYEQYF.

The rearrangement links TRBV4-2 to TRBJ1-1, with D perhaps TRBD1 (5 bases). The length of the CDR3 is 16 residues. With 6 bases removed from V and 0 bases from J, the gap between germline ends came to 17 bases. Germline V gene data show CDR1 as LGHNA and CDR2 as YNFKEQ. In DNA, the CDR3 is TGTGCCAGCAGTCGAAGCACGGGACTCGTGAACACTGAAGCTTTCTTT. This gives the protein CASSRSTGLVNTEAFF.